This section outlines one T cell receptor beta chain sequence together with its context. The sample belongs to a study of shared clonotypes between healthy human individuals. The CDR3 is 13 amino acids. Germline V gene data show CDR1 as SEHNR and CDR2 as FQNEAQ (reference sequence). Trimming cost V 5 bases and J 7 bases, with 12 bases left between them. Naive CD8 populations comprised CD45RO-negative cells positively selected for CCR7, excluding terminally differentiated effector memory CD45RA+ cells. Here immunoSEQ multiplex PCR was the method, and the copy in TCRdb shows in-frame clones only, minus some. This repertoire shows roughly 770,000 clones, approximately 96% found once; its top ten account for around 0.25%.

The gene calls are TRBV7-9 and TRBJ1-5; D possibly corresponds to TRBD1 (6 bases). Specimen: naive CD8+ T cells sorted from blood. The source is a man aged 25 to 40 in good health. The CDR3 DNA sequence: TGTGCCAGCAGCCCTACAGGGTACCAGCCCCAGCATTTT. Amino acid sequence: CASSPTGYQPQHF.